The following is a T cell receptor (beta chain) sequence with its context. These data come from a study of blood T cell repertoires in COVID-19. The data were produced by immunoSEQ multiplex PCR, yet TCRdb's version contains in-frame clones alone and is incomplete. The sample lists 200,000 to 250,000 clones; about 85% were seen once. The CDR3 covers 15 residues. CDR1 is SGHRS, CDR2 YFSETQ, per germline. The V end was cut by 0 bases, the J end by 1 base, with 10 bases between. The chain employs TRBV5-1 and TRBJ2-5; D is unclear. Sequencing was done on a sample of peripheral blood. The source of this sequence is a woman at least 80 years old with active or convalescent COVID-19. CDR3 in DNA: TGCGCCAGCAGCTTGGGGGTGGCAGGCCAAGAGACCCAGTACTTC. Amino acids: CASSLGVAGQETQYF.